This is a list of T cell receptor beta chains from one sample in a study of shared clonotypes between healthy human individuals. The assay was immunoSEQ multiplex PCR, and TCRdb's table has in-frame clones only and misses some. Of 1.5 million to 2.5 million clones in the sample, approximately 94% were seen once. Sequences were obtained from naive CD8+ T cells sorted from blood. Receptors were obtained from a young man in good health. Each CDR3 is given with its conserved first and last residue. A D gene is named only where the DNA matches it firmly. Expanded clones are given a class, and other clones once, few, many or no size at all.

. TRBJ2-7 . TRBV5-1 TGCGCCAGCAGCTTGAGTCGCCAGACCCCCTACGAGCAGTACTTC CASSLSRQTPYEQYF
. TRBJ2-3 . TRBV29-1 TGCAGCGTTGAAGACAACGTGGCGCAGTATTTT CSVEDNVAQYF
TRBD1 TRBJ1-1 . TRBV28 TGTGCCAGCAGTCAGACAGGGGTTACTGAAGCTTTCTTT CASSQTGVTEAFF
TRBD2 TRBJ2-3 . TRBV7-8 TGTGCCAGCAGCTTAGTTAGCGGGAGCGCAGATACGCAGTATTTT CASSLVSGSADTQYF
. TRBJ1-5 once TRBV6-1 TGTGCCAGCAAAACAGGCGCTGAAAATCAGCCCCAGCATTTT CASKTGAENQPQHF
. TRBJ2-3 . TRBV7-9 TGTGCCAGCAGCTCAATGGGAGATACGCAGTATTTT CASSSMGDTQYF
. TRBJ2-7 . TRBV7-8 TGTGCCAGCAGCTTAACCTACGAGCAGTACTTC CASSLTYEQYF
. TRBJ2-7 once TRBV12-5 TGTGCTAGTGGTTTGGTAGGAGGGGGACACGAGCAGTACTTC CASGLVGGGHEQYF
TRBD2 TRBJ2-2 . TRBV5-1 TGCGCCAGCAGCTTGGATCCCAGCGGGGGGAACACCGGGGAGCTGTTTTTT CASSLDPSGGNTGELFF
. TRBJ2-5 . TRBV5-5 TGTGCCAGCAGCTTGGAGTCCGCAGGGTCCGAGGAGACCCAGTACTTC CASSLESAGSEETQYF
. TRBJ2-5 . TRBV5-1 TGCGCCAGCAGCTGGGGGGCAGGGCCGCAAGAGACCCAGTACTTC CASSWGAGPQETQYF
. TRBJ2-2 . TRBV29-1 TGCAGCGCCCCCGGGCAGGTCGACACCGGGGAGCTGTTTTTT CSAPGQVDTGELFF
TRBD1 TRBJ2-7 . TRBV7-6 TGTGCCAGCAGCTTAGAGGGGACAGCTTACTACGAGCAGTACTTC CASSLEGTAYYEQYF
TRBD1 TRBJ1-1 . TRBV9 TGTGCCAGCAGCGTAGTTGAGGGGGCGAACACTGAAGCTTTCTTT CASSVVEGANTEAFF
. TRBJ1-1 . TRBV1 TGCACCAGCAGCCAAGATCCAACAGGGAACACTGAAGCTTTCTTT CTSSQDPTGNTEAFF
. TRBJ2-7 . TRBV4-1 TGCGCCAGCAGCCAAACAGGCGAGCAGTACTTC CASSQTGEQYF
. TRBJ2-5 . TRBV30 TGTGCCTGGAGCTGGGTCCCCCAGGAGACCCAGTACTTC CAWSWVPQETQYF
. TRBJ2-3 . TRBV5-4 TGTGCCAGCAGCTTGGAGGCCAGCTCCACAGATACGCAGTATTTT CASSLEASSTDTQYF
. TRBJ2-3 . TRBV7-8 TGTGCCAGCAGACCTGGACATTACACTGATACGCAGTATTTT CASRPGHYTDTQYF
. TRBJ1-1 . TRBV6-6 TGTGCCAGCAGTTATCAGTCGGAAGCTTTCTTT CASSYQSEAFF
. TRBJ1-6 . TRBV5-5 TGTGCCAGCAGCTTGGAGCCCACAGTCCCCCCACCCCTCCACTTT CASSLEPTVPPPLHF
. TRBJ2-7 . TRBV28 TGTGCCAGCAGCTCCCTGGGGGTGAGCTACGAGCAGTACTTC CASSSLGVSYEQYF
. TRBJ2-7 . TRBV6-5 TGTGCCAGCAACGGCGGATACGAGCAGTACTTC CASNGGYEQYF
. TRBJ2-1 . TRBV7-6 TGTGCCAGCAGCTTAGCGCTAATAGGAGGGACAAACAATGAGCAGTTCTTC CASSLALIGGTNNEQFF
TRBD1 TRBJ2-1 . TRBV29-1 TGCAGCGTTACCACAGGGGAAGCATCCTACAATGAGCAGTTCTTC CSVTTGEASYNEQFF
TRBD2 TRBJ2-2 once TRBV7-8 TGTGCCAGCAGCTCGGGACTAGCGGGGGCGGGCACCGGGGAGCTGTTTTTT CASSSGLAGAGTGELFF
. TRBJ2-1 . TRBV6-5 TGTGCCAGCAGGGTCACCGGGACTCTCAATGAGCAGTTCTTC CASRVTGTLNEQFF
. TRBJ2-1 . TRBV5-4 TGTGCCAGCAGCTTCACCCTAGCAGGTAGTGAGCAGTTCTTC CASSFTLAGSEQFF
TRBD2 TRBJ2-3 . TRBV29-1 TGCAGCGTTGCAAAGACTAGCGGGACTCCTAGCACAGATACGCAGTATTTT CSVAKTSGTPSTDTQYF
. TRBJ1-2 once TRBV7-9 TGTGCCAGCAGCCCCATCCTACATGATGTTTATGGCTACACCTTC CASSPILHDVYGYTF
. TRBJ2-2 . TRBV28 TGTGCCAGCAGTTTCGGAGGTATAGGGGAGCTGTTTTTT CASSFGGIGELFF
. TRBJ1-2 . TRBV7-3 TGTGCCAGCAGCTTAGAGGGACGGACAAACTATGGCTACACCTTC CASSLEGRTNYGYTF
TRBD1 TRBJ2-7 . TRBV6-5 TGTGCCAGCAGTTACTCGGTGGGACAGGGATCCTACGAGCAGTACTTC CASSYSVGQGSYEQYF
. TRBJ2-2 . TRBV5-1 TGCGCCAGTCCATCGAACACCGGGGAGCTGTTTTTT CASPSNTGELFF
TRBD2 TRBJ2-1 . TRBV5-4 TGTGCCAGCAGCTCAATAGCGGGGGATCACAATGAGCAGTTCTTC CASSSIAGDHNEQFF
TRBD1 TRBJ1-6 . TRBV7-9 TGTGCCAGCAGCTTCACAGGGGAAGATTCACCCCTCCACTTT CASSFTGEDSPLHF
. TRBJ2-7 . TRBV27 TGTGCCAGCAGTCCGAGCCAGGTTTTACCCTACGAGCAGTACTTC CASSPSQVLPYEQYF
. TRBJ1-1 . TRBV6-5 TGTGCCAGCAGTTACTCGAGTTACGGGCTTGAAGCTTTCTTT CASSYSSYGLEAFF
. TRBJ1-1 . TRBV10-3 TGTGCCATCAGTGAGCCACACCACGGTCCCGAAGCTTTCTTT CAISEPHHGPEAFF
. TRBJ2-7 once TRBV4-1 TGCGCCAGCAGCCAAGAGCTGGGGGGCCCCTACGAGCAGTACTTC CASSQELGGPYEQYF
. TRBJ1-1 . TRBV10-2 TGCGCCAGCAGATCCAGGGCCATGAACACTGAAGCTTTCTTT CASRSRAMNTEAFF
. TRBJ2-5 once TRBV28 TGTGCCAGCAGTTTTTTTGCGAGCAGTGAGACCCAGTACTTC CASSFFASSETQYF
TRBD2 TRBJ2-7 . TRBV27 TGTGCCAGCAGTGGGTCCGGGACTAGCGGGACCACCTACGAGCAGTACTTC CASSGSGTSGTTYEQYF
. TRBJ2-7 . TRBV6-1 TGTGCCAGCAGTGACACCGGGTTCCCTACCTACGAGCAGTACTTC CASSDTGFPTYEQYF
TRBD1 TRBJ1-1 . TRBV5-4 TGTGCCAGCAGCTTGGAGACAGGGGGTATGAACACTGAAGCTTTCTTT CASSLETGGMNTEAFF